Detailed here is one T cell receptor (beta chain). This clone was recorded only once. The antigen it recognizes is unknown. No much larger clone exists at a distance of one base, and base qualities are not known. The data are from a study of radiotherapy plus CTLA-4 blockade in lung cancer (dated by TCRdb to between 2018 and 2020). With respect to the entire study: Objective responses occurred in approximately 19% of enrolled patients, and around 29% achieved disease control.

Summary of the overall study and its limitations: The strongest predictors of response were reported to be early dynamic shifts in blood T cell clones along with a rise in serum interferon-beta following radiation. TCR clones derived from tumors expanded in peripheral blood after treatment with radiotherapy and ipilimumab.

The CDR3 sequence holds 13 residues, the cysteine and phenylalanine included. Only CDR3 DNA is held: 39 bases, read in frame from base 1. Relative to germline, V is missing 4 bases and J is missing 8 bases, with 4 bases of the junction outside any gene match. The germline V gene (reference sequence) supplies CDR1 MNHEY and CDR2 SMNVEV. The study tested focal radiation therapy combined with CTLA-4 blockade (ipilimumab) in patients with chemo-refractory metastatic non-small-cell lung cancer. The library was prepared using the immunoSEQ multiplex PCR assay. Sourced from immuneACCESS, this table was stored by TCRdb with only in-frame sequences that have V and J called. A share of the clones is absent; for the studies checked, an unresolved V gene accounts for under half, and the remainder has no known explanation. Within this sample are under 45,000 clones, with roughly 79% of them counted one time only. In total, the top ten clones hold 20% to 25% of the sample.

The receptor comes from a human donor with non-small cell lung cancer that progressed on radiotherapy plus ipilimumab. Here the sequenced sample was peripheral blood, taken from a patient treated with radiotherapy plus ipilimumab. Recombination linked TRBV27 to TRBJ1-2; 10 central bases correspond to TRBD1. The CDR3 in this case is CASSSGQGHGYTF. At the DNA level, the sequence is TGTGCCAGCAGTTCGGGACAGGGGCACGGCTACACCTTC.